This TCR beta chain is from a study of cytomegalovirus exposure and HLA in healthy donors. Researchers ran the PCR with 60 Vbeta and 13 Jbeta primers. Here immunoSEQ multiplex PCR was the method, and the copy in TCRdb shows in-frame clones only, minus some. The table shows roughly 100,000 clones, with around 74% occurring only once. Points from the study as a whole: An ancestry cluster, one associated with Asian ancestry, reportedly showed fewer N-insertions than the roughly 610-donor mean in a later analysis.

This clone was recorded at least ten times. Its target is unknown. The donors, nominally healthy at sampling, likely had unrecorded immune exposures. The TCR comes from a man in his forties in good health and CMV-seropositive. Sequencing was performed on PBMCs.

CDR3 sequence (DNA): TGTGCCAGCAACCGGGACAACTCCTACGAGCAGTACTTC. The encoded protein is CASNRDNSYEQYF. The chain employs TRBV7-9 and TRBJ2-7; a possible D gene is TRBD1 (6 bases). Germline V lookup: CDR1 SEHNR, CDR2 FQNEAQ (reference sequence). Trimming took 7 bases from V and 0 from J, leaving 10 bases between them. This CDR3 is built from 13 residues.